These T cell receptor beta chains were read from a single sample in a study of identical twins. TCRdb redid the calling of the 5' RACE reads with MiXCR, one entry per CDR3 protein. Among over 550,000 distinct CDR3 sequences listed, under 8.5% were seen once. These data were likewise used in another study, on yellow fever vaccine responses in identical twins.

Sequencing was performed on PBMCs. These receptors were obtained from a young woman in good health. CDR3s include the opening cysteine and the closing phenylalanine or tryptophan. Fields, in order: V gene, J gene, D gene, clone size, CDR3 protein, CDR3 DNA. D genes are given only for firm matches. Size tells how often a clone was seen (once, few, many) or the class of an expanded clone, and some rows leave it out.

v_call: TRBV10-3
j_call: TRBJ1-1
d_call: .
clone_size: many
cdr3_aa: CAISTGQQNTEAFF
cdr3_nt: TGTGCCATCAGCACGGGACAACAGAACACTGAAGCTTTCTTT

v_call: TRBV12-3/TRBV12-4
j_call: TRBJ1-1
d_call: .
clone_size: .
cdr3_aa: CASSLEGREATEAFF
cdr3_nt: TGTGCCAGCAGTTTAGAGGGCAGGGAAGCGACTGAAGCTTTCTTT

v_call: TRBV12-3/TRBV12-4
j_call: TRBJ2-7
d_call: .
clone_size: many
cdr3_aa: CASRKGLFYEQYF
cdr3_nt: TGTGCCAGCAGGAAAGGACTTTTCTACGAGCAGTACTTC

v_call: TRBV29-1
j_call: TRBJ1-1
d_call: TRBD1
clone_size: many
cdr3_aa: CSVGQGERTEAFF
cdr3_nt: TGCAGCGTCGGACAGGGGGAGCGGACTGAAGCTTTCTTT

v_call: TRBV2
j_call: TRBJ2-3
d_call: TRBD2
clone_size: few
cdr3_aa: CASRGGGASDTQYF
cdr3_nt: TGTGCCAGCAGGGGCGGGGGGGCCTCAGATACGCAGTATTTT

v_call: TRBV10-2
j_call: TRBJ2-1
d_call: .
clone_size: few
cdr3_aa: CASSEFYSQVYNEQFF
cdr3_nt: TGCGCCAGCAGTGAGTTCTACAGCCAAGTCTACAATGAGCAGTTCTTC

v_call: TRBV11-3
j_call: TRBJ1-2
d_call: TRBD1
clone_size: few
cdr3_aa: CASSSDRGSYGYTF
cdr3_nt: TGTGCCAGCAGCTCGGACAGGGGGTCCTATGGCTACACCTTC

v_call: TRBV6-5
j_call: TRBJ2-1
d_call: TRBD2
clone_size: few
cdr3_aa: CASSYLAVSYNEQFF
cdr3_nt: TGTGCCAGCAGTTACCTAGCGGTATCCTACAATGAGCAGTTCTTC

v_call: TRBV29-1
j_call: TRBJ2-3
d_call: .
clone_size: .
cdr3_aa: CSVGKDTQYF
cdr3_nt: TGCAGCGTTGGGAAAGATACGCAGTATTTT

v_call: TRBV7-2
j_call: TRBJ2-5
d_call: .
clone_size: many
cdr3_aa: CASSLIGGGETQYF
cdr3_nt: TGTGCCAGCAGCTTAATCGGAGGGGGAGAGACCCAGTACTTC

v_call: TRBV20-1
j_call: TRBJ2-1
d_call: .
clone_size: .
cdr3_aa: CSGVAAPWNEQFF
cdr3_nt: TGCAGCGGGGTGGCAGCTCCTTGGAATGAGCAGTTCTTC

v_call: TRBV28
j_call: TRBJ2-1
d_call: TRBD1
clone_size: few
cdr3_aa: CASSFPGDRAVDEQFF
cdr3_nt: TGTGCCAGCAGTTTCCCGGGGGACAGGGCTGTAGATGAGCAGTTCTTC

v_call: TRBV20-1
j_call: TRBJ2-7
d_call: TRBD2
clone_size: few
cdr3_aa: CSASQAGPYEQYF
cdr3_nt: TGCAGTGCTAGTCAAGCGGGGCCCTACGAGCAGTACTTC

v_call: TRBV6-1
j_call: TRBJ1-6
d_call: .
clone_size: .
cdr3_aa: CASSALDRNYNSPLHF
cdr3_nt: TGTGCCAGCAGTGCCCTCGACAGGAACTATAATTCACCCCTCCACTTT

v_call: TRBV29-1
j_call: TRBJ2-3
d_call: .
clone_size: few
cdr3_aa: CSVTSDTQYF
cdr3_nt: TGCAGCGTTACGTCTGATACGCAGTATTTT

v_call: TRBV6-5
j_call: TRBJ2-7
d_call: TRBD2
clone_size: .
cdr3_aa: CASSYSRTSYEQYF
cdr3_nt: TGTGCCAGCAGTTACTCGAGGACTAGCTACGAGCAGTACTTC

v_call: TRBV20-1
j_call: TRBJ2-3
d_call: TRBD2
clone_size: .
cdr3_aa: CSATGTSGPPDTQYF
cdr3_nt: TGCAGTGCAACCGGGACTAGCGGGCCCCCAGATACGCAGTATTTT

v_call: TRBV7-3
j_call: TRBJ2-1
d_call: .
clone_size: .
cdr3_aa: CASSSVNNEQFF
cdr3_nt: TGTGCCAGCAGCTCAGTCAACAATGAGCAGTTCTTC

v_call: TRBV11-3
j_call: TRBJ2-1
d_call: .
clone_size: .
cdr3_aa: CASSPGFGEQFF
cdr3_nt: TGTGCCAGCAGCCCCGGGTTCGGTGAGCAGTTCTTC

v_call: TRBV6-5
j_call: TRBJ2-1
d_call: TRBD2
clone_size: few
cdr3_aa: CASSYSSGRGGNEQFF
cdr3_nt: TGTGCCAGCAGTTACTCTAGCGGGAGGGGGGGCAATGAGCAGTTCTTC

v_call: TRBV29-1
j_call: TRBJ2-2
d_call: TRBD2
clone_size: few
cdr3_aa: CSVEGLAVGELFF
cdr3_nt: TGCAGCGTTGAAGGACTAGCGGTCGGGGAGCTGTTTTTT

v_call: TRBV7-8
j_call: TRBJ1-5
d_call: .
clone_size: many
cdr3_aa: CASTLSDSSSSQPQHF
cdr3_nt: TGTGCCAGCACCCTTTCGGACTCTTCGAGCTCTCAGCCCCAGCATTTT

v_call: TRBV24-1
j_call: TRBJ2-2
d_call: .
clone_size: many
cdr3_aa: CATSEPGTLSTGELFF
cdr3_nt: TGTGCCACCAGTGAGCCCGGGACTCTAAGCACCGGGGAGCTGTTTTTT

v_call: TRBV3-1
j_call: TRBJ2-1
d_call: TRBD2
clone_size: .
cdr3_aa: CASSQEGGGARPEQFF
cdr3_nt: TGTGCCAGCAGCCAAGAAGGCGGGGGGGCCAGGCCCGAGCAGTTCTTC

v_call: TRBV5-5
j_call: TRBJ1-5
d_call: TRBD1
clone_size: .
cdr3_aa: CASRPGTGYQPQHF
cdr3_nt: TGTGCCAGCAGACCCGGGACAGGGTATCAGCCCCAGCATTTT

v_call: TRBV10-3
j_call: TRBJ2-3
d_call: TRBD2
clone_size: few
cdr3_aa: CAITAGGSTDTQYF
cdr3_nt: TGTGCCATCACAGCGGGGGGAAGCACAGATACGCAGTATTTT

v_call: TRBV7-9
j_call: TRBJ2-2
d_call: TRBD1
clone_size: .
cdr3_aa: CASSLPFGTDTGELFF
cdr3_nt: TGTGCCAGCAGCTTACCGTTCGGGACAGACACCGGGGAGCTGTTTTTT

v_call: TRBV24-1
j_call: TRBJ2-2
d_call: .
clone_size: few
cdr3_aa: CATSFKAGPNTGELFF
cdr3_nt: TGTGCCACCAGTTTCAAGGCGGGGCCTAACACCGGGGAGCTGTTTTTT

v_call: TRBV28
j_call: TRBJ2-6
d_call: .
clone_size: few
cdr3_aa: CASSSSRQSGANVLTF
cdr3_nt: TGTGCCAGCAGTTCCTCCAGACAGTCTGGGGCCAACGTCCTGACTTTC

v_call: TRBV5-1
j_call: TRBJ2-1
d_call: .
clone_size: few
cdr3_aa: CASTLGHEQFF
cdr3_nt: TGCGCCAGCACCCTAGGCCATGAGCAGTTCTTC

v_call: TRBV7-8
j_call: TRBJ2-6
d_call: .
clone_size: few
cdr3_aa: CASSLGLQAAEAGANVLTF
cdr3_nt: TGTGCCAGCAGCTTAGGGTTACAGGCCGCCGAAGCTGGGGCCAACGTCCTGACTTTC

v_call: TRBV7-9
j_call: TRBJ2-7
d_call: TRBD2
clone_size: many
cdr3_aa: CASSPATVAGANEQYF
cdr3_nt: TGTGCCAGCAGCCCCGCCACCGTAGCGGGAGCCAACGAGCAGTACTTC

v_call: TRBV3-1
j_call: TRBJ2-1
d_call: TRBD2
clone_size: many
cdr3_aa: CASSQEGLAGGPYNEQFF
cdr3_nt: TGTGCCAGCAGCCAAGAGGGCCTGGCGGGGGGCCCCTACAATGAGCAGTTCTTC

v_call: TRBV6-1
j_call: TRBJ2-7
d_call: TRBD2
clone_size: .
cdr3_aa: CASSEPWRAGVQSYEQYF
cdr3_nt: TGTGCCAGCAGTGAACCCTGGCGAGCGGGAGTGCAATCCTACGAGCAGTACTTC

v_call: TRBV18
j_call: TRBJ2-1
d_call: TRBD2
clone_size: .
cdr3_aa: CASSPALKRGLYNEQFF
cdr3_nt: TGTGCCAGCTCACCGGCTCTTAAGCGGGGGCTCTACAATGAGCAGTTCTTC

v_call: TRBV2
j_call: TRBJ1-5
d_call: .
clone_size: few
cdr3_aa: CASSEALVVGQPQHF
cdr3_nt: TGTGCCAGCAGTGAAGCGCTGGTAGTAGGGCAGCCCCAGCATTTT

v_call: TRBV21-1
j_call: TRBJ2-5
d_call: .
clone_size: few
cdr3_aa: CASSEQDRVRETQYF
cdr3_nt: TGTGCCAGCAGCGAACAGGACAGGGTGAGGGAGACCCAGTACTTC

v_call: TRBV7-8
j_call: TRBJ1-1
d_call: .
clone_size: many
cdr3_aa: CASRSTMNTEAFF
cdr3_nt: TGTGCCAGCAGAAGTACTATGAACACTGAAGCTTTCTTT

v_call: TRBV6-1
j_call: TRBJ2-2
d_call: TRBD2
clone_size: few
cdr3_aa: CASSPSGKNTGELFF
cdr3_nt: TGTGCCAGCAGTCCTAGCGGGAAAAACACCGGGGAGCTGTTTTTT

v_call: TRBV3-1
j_call: TRBJ2-2
d_call: .
clone_size: many
cdr3_aa: CASSPPSGAANTGELFF
cdr3_nt: TGTGCCAGCAGCCCCCCCTCAGGAGCCGCGAACACCGGGGAGCTGTTTTTT

v_call: TRBV20-1
j_call: TRBJ2-1
d_call: .
clone_size: few
cdr3_aa: CSARNPRGQFF
cdr3_nt: TGCAGTGCGAGGAATCCCCGGGGGCAGTTCTTC

v_call: TRBV5-1
j_call: TRBJ2-1
d_call: TRBD1
clone_size: .
cdr3_aa: CASSAGTGDGDEQFF
cdr3_nt: TGCGCCAGCAGCGCCGGGACAGGGGACGGCGATGAGCAGTTCTTC

v_call: TRBV6-1
j_call: TRBJ1-2
d_call: .
clone_size: many
cdr3_aa: CASGSGVRGYTF
cdr3_nt: TGTGCCAGCGGGAGCGGGGTACGAGGCTACACCTTC